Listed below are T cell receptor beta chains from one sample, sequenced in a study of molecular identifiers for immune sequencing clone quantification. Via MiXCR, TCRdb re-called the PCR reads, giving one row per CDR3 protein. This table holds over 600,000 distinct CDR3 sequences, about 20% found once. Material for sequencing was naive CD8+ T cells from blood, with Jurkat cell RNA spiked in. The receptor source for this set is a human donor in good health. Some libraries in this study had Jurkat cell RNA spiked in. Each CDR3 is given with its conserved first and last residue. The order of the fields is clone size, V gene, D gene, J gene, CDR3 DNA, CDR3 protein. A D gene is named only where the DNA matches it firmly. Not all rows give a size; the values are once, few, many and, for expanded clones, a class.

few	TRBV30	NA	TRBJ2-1	TGTGCCTGGACCATGGGACTTTTCAGCGATGAGCAGTTCTTC	CAWTMGLFSDEQFF
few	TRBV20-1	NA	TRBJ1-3	TGCAGTGCTAAGGAGGTGACTCGAAACACCATATATTTT	CSAKEVTRNTIYF
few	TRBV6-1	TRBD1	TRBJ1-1	TGTGCCGGAAGGGACAGCCGAAACCCGAACACTGAAGCTTTCTTT	CAGRDSRNPNTEAFF
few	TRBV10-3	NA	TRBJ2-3	TGTGCCATCAGTGAGTCTCAGGTCGGCACAGATACGCAGTATTTT	CAISESQVGTDTQYF
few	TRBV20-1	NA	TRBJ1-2	TGCAGTGCTGGCTATTTGGATAAGAATCGAGGTGGCTACACCTTC	CSAGYLDKNRGGYTF
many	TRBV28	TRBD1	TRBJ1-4	TGTGCCAGCAGTCCGGGACAGGGGGCCAGGAGGGCGGAAAAACTGTTTTTT	CASSPGQGARRAEKLFF
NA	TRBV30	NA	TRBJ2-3	TGTGCCTGGAGTGGTTGGAGGGGAGAAGCTAGCACAGATACGCAGTATTTT	CAWSGWRGEASTDTQYF
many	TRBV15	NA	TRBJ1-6	TGTGCCACCAGCAAGGACCGACAGTCCACGATTTTCTATAATTCACCCCTCCACTTT	CATSKDRQSTIFYNSPLHF
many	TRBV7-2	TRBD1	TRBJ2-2	TGTGCCAGCAGCTTGCGACAGGGAGTTCCCGGGGAGCTGTTTTTT	CASSLRQGVPGELFF
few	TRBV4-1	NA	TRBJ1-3	TGCGCCAGCAGCCAAGGCCCACGAGACTCTGGAAACACCATATATTTT	CASSQGPRDSGNTIYF
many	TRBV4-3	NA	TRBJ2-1	TGCGCCAGCAGCCGGGACCCGAGCTCCTACAATGAGCAGTTCTTC	CASSRDPSSYNEQFF
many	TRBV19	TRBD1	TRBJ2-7	TGTGCCAGTCGATGGGGACAGGGGGACTACGAGCAGTACTTC	CASRWGQGDYEQYF
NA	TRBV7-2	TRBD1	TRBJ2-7	TGTGCCAGCAGCTCCAGAGGACAGGGAGGTCCCTACGAGCAGTGCTTC	CASSSRGQGGPYEQCF
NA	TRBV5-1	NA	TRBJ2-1	TGCGCCAGCAGCTTGCATCTAGCGTCCCTCAATGAGCAGTTCTTC	CASSLHLASLNEQFF
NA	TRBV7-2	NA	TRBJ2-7	TGTGCCAGTTCCGGGGGAGCGGATCCAACCTACGAGCAGTACTTC	CASSGGADPTYEQYF
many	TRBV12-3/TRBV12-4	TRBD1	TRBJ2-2	TGTGCCAGCAGTGGTGAACAGGGGCACAACCGGGAGCTGTTTTTT	CASSGEQGHNRELFF
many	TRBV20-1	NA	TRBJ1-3	TGCAGTGAGAGAACAGGAAGCTCTGGAAACACCATATATTTT	CSERTGSSGNTIYF
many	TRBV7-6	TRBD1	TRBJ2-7	TGTGCCAGCAGCCCCGGTGGGGGACAGATCTACGAGCAGTACTTC	CASSPGGGQIYEQYF
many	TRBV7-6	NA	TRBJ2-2	TGTGCCAGCAGCTTAGCGGTGGGGGCCTCGAACACCGGGGAGCTGTTTTTT	CASSLAVGASNTGELFF
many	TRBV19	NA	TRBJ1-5	TGTGCCAGTAGTATGGGAGCCGGAAGCAATCAGCCCCAGCATTTT	CASSMGAGSNQPQHF
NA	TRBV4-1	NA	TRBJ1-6	TGCGCCAGCAGGACAGGCAACTCCTATAATTCACCCCCCCACTTT	CASRTGNSYNSPPHF
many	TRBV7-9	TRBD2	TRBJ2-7	TGTGCCAGCACCAACCTGGGGGGGACTAGCTCCTACGAGCAGTACTTC	CASTNLGGTSSYEQYF
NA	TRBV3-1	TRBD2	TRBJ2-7	TGTGCCAGCAGCCAAACTAGCGGGGGGGCTTGCTCCTACGAGCAGTACTTC	CASSQTSGGACSYEQYF
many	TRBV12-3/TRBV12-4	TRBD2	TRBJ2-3	TGTGCCAGCAGTTTTATGGTACGGGAGGGCACAGATACGCAGTATTTT	CASSFMVREGTDTQYF
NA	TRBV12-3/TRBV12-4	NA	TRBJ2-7	TGTGCCAGCAGTTCGATGTGGGATCGGCACGAGCAGTACTTC	CASSSMWDRHEQYF
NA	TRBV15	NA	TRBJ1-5	TGTGCCACCGCAGGTGTGGATGGGGCGCGCAATCAGCCCCAGCATTTT	CATAGVDGARNQPQHF
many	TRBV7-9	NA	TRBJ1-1	TGTGCCAGCAGCCCCGGGCAGCTGAGCACTGAAGCTTTCTTT	CASSPGQLSTEAFF
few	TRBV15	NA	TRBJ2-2	TGTGCCACCAGCATGGGGACCGGGGAGCTGTTTTTT	CATSMGTGELFF
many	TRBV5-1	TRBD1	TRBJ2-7	TGCGCCAGCAGCCCGACAGGGGTCTACGAGCAGTACTTC	CASSPTGVYEQYF
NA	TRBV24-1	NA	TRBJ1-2	TGTGCCACCAGTGAAACAGGGAATGGCTACACCTTC	CATSETGNGYTF
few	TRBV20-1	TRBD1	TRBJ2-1	TGCAGTGCTAGAGACGAAGGGACAGGGTTCTATGAGCAGTTCTTC	CSARDEGTGFYEQFF
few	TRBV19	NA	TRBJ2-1	TGTGCCAGTAGTATCGCAGGGGACTCCTACAATGAGCAGTTCTTC	CASSIAGDSYNEQFF
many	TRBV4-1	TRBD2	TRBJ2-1	TGCGCCAGCAGCCGGGGGACTAGCGGGGGGTTGGGGCAGTTCTTC	CASSRGTSGGLGQFF
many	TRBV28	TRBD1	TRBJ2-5	TGTGCCAGCAGTTTAGGTGACAGGGCTCTAGAGACCCAGTACTTC	CASSLGDRALETQYF
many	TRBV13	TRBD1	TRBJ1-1	TGTGCCAGCAGCGTCGGGACAGGAGAAATTAACACTGAAGCTTTCTTT	CASSVGTGEINTEAFF
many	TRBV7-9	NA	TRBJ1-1	TGTGCCAGCAGCTTAGGTTCACTCGAAGCTTTCTTT	CASSLGSLEAFF
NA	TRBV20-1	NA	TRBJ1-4	TGCAGTGCTAGATTCAGGGAAAAACTGCTTTTT	CSARFREKLLF
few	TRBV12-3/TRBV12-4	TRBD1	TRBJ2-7	TGTGCCAGCAGTTTTACCGGGACAGGGTCCTACGAGCAGTACTTC	CASSFTGTGSYEQYF
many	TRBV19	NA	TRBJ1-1	TGTGCCAGTACCCCGTCGACCTATTACACTGAAGCTTTCTTT	CASTPSTYYTEAFF
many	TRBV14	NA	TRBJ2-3	TGTGCCAGCAGCCAAGTCGGCCCCCAGCCCCCCACAGATACGCAGTATTTT	CASSQVGPQPPTDTQYF
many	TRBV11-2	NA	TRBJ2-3	TGTGCCAGCGCTTCCGGGACCACTAGCACAGATACGCAGTATTTT	CASASGTTSTDTQYF
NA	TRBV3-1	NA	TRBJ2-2	TGTGCCAGCAGCTATTTTTCAAGACCGAACACCGGGGAGCCGTTTTTT	CASSYFSRPNTGEPFF
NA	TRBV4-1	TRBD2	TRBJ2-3	TGCGCCAGCAGCCAAGACTTCGGGACTAGCGGTCCCCGCTCCTCGGAGTATTTT	CASSQDFGTSGPRSSEYF
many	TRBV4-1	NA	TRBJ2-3	TGCGCCAGCAGCCGCCAAGGGTTCCCTAGCACAGATACGCAGTATTTT	CASSRQGFPSTDTQYF
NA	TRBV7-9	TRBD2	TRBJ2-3	TGTGCCAGCAGCTTCCCCGGGAGGGCCAGCACAGATACGCAGTATTTT	CASSFPGRASTDTQYF
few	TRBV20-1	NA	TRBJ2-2	TGCAGTGCTAGAGATAATCAGCGGATGATGGACGGGGAGCTGTTTTTT	CSARDNQRMMDGELFF
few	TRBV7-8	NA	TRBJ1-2	TGTGCCAGCAGCTTAGTGGGGGGACTCCAGTCGTCTGACTATGGCTACACCTTC	CASSLVGGLQSSDYGYTF
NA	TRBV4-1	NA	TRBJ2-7	TGCGCCAGCAGCCAAGCGACAGGCTACTCCTACGAGCAGTACTTC	CASSQATGYSYEQYF
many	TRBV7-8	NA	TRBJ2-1	TGTGCCAGCAGCCCGACCGGGCGCAATGAGCAGTTCTTC	CASSPTGRNEQFF
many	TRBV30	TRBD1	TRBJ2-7	TGTGCCTGGACTGCTCCGGGACAGTCCTACGAGCAGTACTTC	CAWTAPGQSYEQYF
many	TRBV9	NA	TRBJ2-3	TGTGCCAGCAGCGTAGATTCCGGGAGAACAGATACGCAGTATTTT	CASSVDSGRTDTQYF
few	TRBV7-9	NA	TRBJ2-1	TGTGCCAGCAGCTTAGCCAGGAGAGCGGGCTCCTACAATGAGCAGTTCTTC	CASSLARRAGSYNEQFF
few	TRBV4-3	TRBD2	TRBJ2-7	TGCGCCAGCAGCCAAGAGCCTCTGTTTGCGGGAGTTCCCTCCTACGAGCAGTACTTC	CASSQEPLFAGVPSYEQYF
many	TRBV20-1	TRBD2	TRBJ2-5	TGCAGTGCAACGACTAGCGGGGAAGAGACCCAGTACTTC	CSATTSGEETQYF
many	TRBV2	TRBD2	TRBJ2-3	TGTGCCAGCAGTGAAGGACTAGCGGGGGAACTCACAGATACGCAGTATTTT	CASSEGLAGELTDTQYF
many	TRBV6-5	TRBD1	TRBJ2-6	TGTGCCAGCTCCCGGGACAGGGGGCACAGGGCCAACGTCCTGACTTTC	CASSRDRGHRANVLTF